This T cell receptor beta chain appears in the sequencing data of a study of CD4+ T cells in melanoma. Findings of the study overall: A reported correlation linked neoantigen-specific CD4+ T cells to CD8+, macrophage and B cell function.

The CDR3 sequence is 15 residues long. Germline V gives CDR1 SGHVS, CDR2 FQNEAQ. The germline V and J ends were trimmed by 1 base and 4 bases, with 11 bases remaining between them. About this clone itself: The antigen remains undetermined.

This table comes from immunoSEQ multiplex PCR, and its TCRdb copy is limited to in-frame clones, with some not included. Of approximately 6,900 clones in the sample, around two thirds were seen once. Source material: cells from a culture (not recorded whether cultured in vitro). The clonotype originates from a human donor with melanoma. This rearrangement joins TRBV7-8 to TRBJ2-1; D may be TRBD2 (6 bases). The CDR3 sequence: CASSLVASAYNEQFF. In DNA, the CDR3 is TGTGCCAGCAGCTTAGTTGCTAGCGCGTACAATGAGCAGTTCTTC.